This is a list of T cell receptor beta chains from one sample in a study of PD-L1 blockade in urothelial cancer. Data came from immunoSEQ multiplex PCR; TCRdb stores just in-frame clones and leaves some out. The sample carries some 39,000 clones, more than 75% recorded once. This specimen was PBMCs, taken around atezolizumab (anti-PD-L1) treatment. These receptors originate from a man between 65 and 80 years old with urothelial cancer. Each CDR3 is given with its conserved first and last residue. A D gene is named only where the DNA matches it firmly. The size field is filled for only some rows; it gives once, few, many or a size class.

>TRBV2|TRBJ2-3|TRBD2|.
CASSEYASGDADTQYF
TGTGCCAGCAGTGAGTACGCTAGCGGGGACGCAGATACGCAGTATTTT
>TRBV5-5|TRBJ2-3|.|.
CASSFPQSTDTQYF
TGTGCCAGCAGCTTCCCACAGAGCACAGATACGCAGTATTTT
>TRBV2|TRBJ2-5|TRBD2|.
CASSEGAGAQETQYF
TGTGCCAGCAGTGAAGGAGCGGGGGCGCAAGAGACCCAGTACTTC
>TRBV19|TRBJ1-5|.|.
CASSPGYNQPQHF
TGTGCCAGTAGTCCAGGGTATAATCAGCCCCAGCATTTT
>TRBV2|TRBJ2-3|TRBD2|.
CASSEETSGTDTQYF
TGTGCCAGCAGTGAGGAGACTAGCGGGACAGATACGCAGTATTTT
>TRBV5-8|TRBJ2-1|TRBD1|.
CASSLETGTYNEQFF
TGTGCCAGCAGCTTGGAGACAGGGACCTACAATGAGCAGTTCTTC
>TRBV5-4|TRBJ2-1|.|.
CASSLGSGGTYNEQFF
TGTGCCAGCAGCTTAGGGAGCGGCGGGACTTACAATGAGCAGTTCTTC
>TRBV7-9|TRBJ2-3|TRBD2|.
CASTGGRGHTQYF
TGTGCCAGCACCGGGGGGAGGGGACATACGCAGTATTTT
>TRBV27|TRBJ1-3|.|.
CASSLRISGNTIYF
TGTGCCAGCAGTCTCAGGATCTCTGGAAACACCATATATTTT
>TRBV23-1|TRBJ2-7|.|.
CASSQIPVYYEQYF
TGCGCCAGCAGTCAAATACCAGTTTACTACGAGCAGTACTTC
>TRBV5-1|TRBJ2-3|.|.
CASSLDRETDTQYF
TGCGCCAGCAGCTTGGACAGGGAAACAGATACGCAGTATTTT
>TRBV15|TRBJ2-2|TRBD1|.
CATSGRQGNTGELFF
TGTGCCACCAGCGGGAGACAGGGGAACACCGGGGAGCTGTTTTTT
>TRBV7-6|TRBJ2-7|.|.
CASSSGTEGTYEQYF
TGTGCCAGCAGCTCCGGGACTGAAGGAACCTACGAGCAGTACTTC
>TRBV10-3|TRBJ2-3|TRBD2|.
CAISATTSGGDTQYF
TGTGCCATCAGTGCCACCACTAGCGGGGGAGATACGCAGTATTTT
>TRBV18|TRBJ2-7|TRBD2|.
CASSRGLADSYEQYF
TGTGCCAGCTCACGGGGACTAGCGGACTCCTACGAGCAGTACTTC
>TRBV5-4|TRBJ1-1|TRBD1|few
CASSPGGENTEAFF
TGTGCCAGCAGCCCAGGGGGAGAGAACACTGAAGCTTTCTTT
>TRBV7-2|TRBJ1-5|TRBD1|.
CASSLGDREQPQHF
TGTGCCAGCAGCTTAGGGGACAGGGAACAGCCCCAGCATTTT
>TRBV5-4|TRBJ2-2|.|.
CASSRRSGGSTGELFF
TGTGCCAGCAGCCGGAGGTCGGGCGGAAGCACCGGGGAGCTGTTTTTT
>TRBV5-1|TRBJ2-2|TRBD2|once
CASGLAGANTGELFF
TGCGCCAGCGGACTAGCGGGCGCGAACACCGGGGAGCTGTTTTTT
>TRBV2|TRBJ1-6|TRBD1|.
CASTGGTNSPLHF
TGTGCTTCGACAGGGGGCACCAATTCACCCCTCCACTTT
>TRBV4-1|TRBJ2-3|.|.
CASSQTRLRGSRADTQYF
TGCGCCAGCAGCCAAACCCGCCTGAGAGGGAGTAGGGCAGATACGCAGTATTTT
>TRBV2|TRBJ2-7|TRBD1|.
CASSGDSYYEQYF
TGTGCCAGCAGTGGGGACAGCTACTACGAGCAGTACTTC
>TRBV18|TRBJ1-1|.|.
CASSLERGNTEAFF
TGTGCCAGCTCCCTAGAAAGGGGGAACACTGAAGCTTTCTTT
>TRBV2|TRBJ2-3|.|.
CASIWANDPTSDTQYF
TGTGCCAGCATTTGGGCTAATGACCCTACATCGGATACGCAGTATTTT
>TRBV2|TRBJ2-7|.|.
CASSVGGRGEQYF
TGTGCCAGCAGTGTGGGCGGTAGGGGCGAGCAGTACTTC
>TRBV28|TRBJ1-4|TRBD1|.
CASSLSGTGRSEKLFF
TGTGCCAGCAGTTTATCCGGGACAGGGCGATCTGAAAAACTGTTTTTT
>TRBV5-1|TRBJ2-3|.|.
CASSLGPQENTQYF
TGCGCCAGCAGCTTGGGACCTCAGGAAAATACGCAGTATTTT
>TRBV28|TRBJ2-7|TRBD1|.
CASSPDRGNEQYF
TGTGCCAGCAGTCCTGACAGGGGGAACGAGCAGTACTTC
>TRBV19|TRBJ2-2|.|few
CASSIKTRNTGELFF
TGTGCCAGTAGTATAAAGACTCGTAACACCGGGGAGCTGTTTTTT
>TRBV5-4|TRBJ2-7|.|.
CASSLKGGGGLVYEQYF
TGTGCCAGCAGCTTGAAAGGGGGCGGGGGGCTCGTCTACGAGCAGTACTTC
>TRBV6-5|TRBJ2-7|TRBD1|.
CASSWGQGAGEQYF
TGTGCCAGCAGTTGGGGACAGGGGGCGGGCGAGCAGTACTTC
>TRBV18|TRBJ2-7|TRBD2|.
CASSPGTSGSYEQYF
TGTGCCAGCTCACCAGGTACTAGCGGGAGTTACGAGCAGTACTTC
>TRBV7-2|TRBJ2-1|TRBD2|.
CASSSPAGSGDEQFF
TGTGCCAGCAGCTCCCCAGCGGGATCCGGAGATGAGCAGTTCTTC
>TRBV5-5|TRBJ1-2|TRBD1|.
CASSLDWTGVDGYTF
TGTGCCAGCAGCTTGGATTGGACAGGGGTGGATGGCTACACCTTC
>TRBV6-1|TRBJ1-4|.|.
CASSAETATNEKLFF
TGTGCCAGCAGTGCAGAGACAGCAACTAATGAAAAACTGTTTTTT
>TRBV5-6|TRBJ2-1|.|.
CASSLAGPNEQFF
TGTGCCAGCAGCTTGGCAGGTCCGAATGAGCAGTTCTTC
>TRBV7-2|TRBJ1-1|.|once
CASRGDWGSEAFF
TGTGCCAGCAGGGGAGACTGGGGATCTGAAGCTTTCTTT
>TRBV6-1|TRBJ2-7|TRBD1|.
CASSEGSGGRYEQYF
TGTGCCAGCAGTGAAGGGTCAGGGGGCCGGTACGAGCAGTACTTC
>TRBV5-5|TRBJ1-3|.|.
CASSLDGAAEGNTIYF
TGTGCCAGCAGCTTGGACGGCGCAGCGGAGGGAAACACCATATATTTT
>TRBV6-1|TRBJ2-7|.|.
CASSVNGNYEQYF
TGTGCCAGCAGTGTGAACGGGAACTACGAGCAGTACTTC
>TRBV5-4|TRBJ2-2|TRBD1|.
CASSARQGTGELFF
TGTGCCAGCAGCGCCCGACAGGGTACCGGGGAGCTGTTTTTT
>TRBV19|TRBJ2-7|TRBD2|.
CASSTIAGGNYEQYF
TGTGCCAGTAGTACCATAGCGGGAGGGAACTACGAGCAGTACTTC
>TRBV9|TRBJ1-1|.|.
CASSAREQGTNTEAFF
TGTGCCAGCAGCGCCCGCGAGCAGGGAACAAACACTGAAGCTTTCTTT
>TRBV28|TRBJ1-2|.|.
CASSPRAGVTLYGYTF
TGTGCCAGCAGCCCCCGAGCGGGGGTGACTCTCTATGGCTACACCTTC
>TRBV7-9|TRBJ1-1|.|.
CASSPEGMGTEAFF
TGTGCCAGCAGCCCAGAGGGTATGGGGACTGAAGCTTTCTTT
>TRBV9|TRBJ1-4|TRBD1|once
CASSRGQGANEKLFF
TGTGCCAGCAGCAGGGGACAGGGGGCTAATGAAAAACTGTTTTTT
>TRBV7-2|TRBJ1-3|.|.
CASSPPQTGSGNTIYF
TGTGCCAGCAGCCCCCCTCAAACAGGGTCTGGAAACACCATATATTTT
>TRBV5-4|TRBJ1-4|TRBD1|.
CASSFRAGGASEKLFF
TGTGCCAGCAGCTTTCGCGCAGGGGGCGCAAGTGAAAAACTGTTTTTT
>TRBV25-1|TRBJ2-7|TRBD1|few
CASFGDTRGRPEQYF
TGTGCCAGCTTTGGGGACACAAGGGGGCGCCCCGAGCAGTACTTC
>TRBV19|TRBJ2-7|TRBD1|.
CASSPGQGPYEQYF
TGTGCCAGTAGTCCGGGACAGGGGCCCTACGAGCAGTACTTC
>TRBV19|TRBJ2-3|TRBD2|once
CASSRLAGGGMGTDTQYF
TGTGCCAGTAGCAGACTAGCGGGAGGTGGGATGGGCACAGATACGCAGTATTTT
>TRBV5-4|TRBJ2-5|TRBD2|.
CASRLGLAGGEETQYF
TGTGCCAGCAGACTGGGACTAGCGGGAGGAGAAGAGACCCAGTACTTC
>TRBV29-1|TRBJ2-5|.|.
CSVGQRKEAQYF
TGCAGCGTTGGACAGAGAAAAGAGGCCCAGTACTTC
>TRBV15|TRBJ1-2|TRBD1|.
CATSRDRGSYGYTF
TGTGCCACCAGCAGAGACAGGGGGTCCTATGGCTACACCTTC
>TRBV29-1|TRBJ2-2|TRBD2|.
CSVEEGAGGTGELFF
TGCAGCGTTGAAGAGGGGGCGGGAGGAACCGGGGAGCTGTTTTTT
>TRBV7-9|TRBJ2-3|TRBD2|.
CASSARVSGGRDTQYF
TGTGCCAGCAGCGCCCGAGTATCGGGCGGGAGAGATACGCAGTATTTT